This T cell receptor beta chain appears in the sequencing data of a study of blood T cell repertoires in COVID-19. Germline V lookup: CDR1 SGHAT, CDR2 FQNNGV. The CDR3 loop spans 14 amino acids. The V end was cut by 3 bases, the J end by 2 bases, with 10 bases between. TCRdb keeps only in-frame clones here, not all; method: immunoSEQ multiplex PCR. Of approximately 200,000 clones in the sample, around 89% were seen once. The sequenced sample consisted of peripheral blood. The chain links TRBV11-2 to TRBJ1-1, with D possibly being TRBD1 (5 bases). The TCR was taken from a young man with COVID-19, enrolled during active disease. The CDR3: CASSFATGNTEAFF. In nucleotides, the CDR3 is TGTGCCAGCAGCTTCGCAACAGGAAACACTGAAGCTTTCTTT.